The rows below give T cell receptor beta chains drawn from one sample of a study of esophageal squamous cell carcinoma under preoperative chemotherapy. A single record per CDR3 protein comes from TCRdb applying MiXCR to the PCR reads. This table holds 5,000 to 7,500 distinct CDR3 sequences, 25% to 35% found once. The biological material was taken from a patient given preoperative chemotherapy. These receptors were collected from a human donor with esophageal squamous cell carcinoma. The donor label of this sample is uncertain. Both conserved end residues are part of each CDR3. The D gene is left open where the match is weak. Not all rows give a size; the values are once, few, many and, for expanded clones, a class.

>.|TRBV6-4|TRBJ2-1|.
TGTGCCAGCAGTGACTCGAATCGGGGGCGAGAGTACTTC
CASSDSNRGREYF
>TRBD2|TRBV7-8|TRBJ2-7|many
TGTGCCAGCAGCCAATCGACTAGCGGGACAGGCGGCGAGCAGTACTTC
CASSQSTSGTGGEQYF
>.|TRBV27|TRBJ2-7|.
TGTGCCTCCCAGCAGGCCCCCTACAATGAGCAGTACTTC
CASQQAPYNEQYF
>.|TRBV7-8|TRBJ2-5|many
TGTGCCAGCAGCTTATATGAGGACTACCGACAAGAGACCCAGTACTTC
CASSLYEDYRQETQYF
>TRBD2|TRBV7-8|TRBJ2-1|many
TGTGCCAGCAGCTTAATTGAGGGAGGGCCTGGGAATGAGCAGTTCTTC
CASSLIEGGPGNEQFF
>TRBD2|TRBV11-3|TRBJ2-1|many
TGTGCCAGCAGCCTAGTTAGCGGGGGGGGGAATGAGCAGTTCTTC
CASSLVSGGGNEQFF
>.|TRBV6-1|TRBJ1-2|many
TGTGCCATGCGGACAGAAGCTAACTATGGCTACACCTTC
CAMRTEANYGYTF
>TRBD1|TRBV10-3|TRBJ1-2|many
TGTGCCATCAGTGAGGACAGGGACTATGGCTACACCTTC
CAISEDRDYGYTF
>TRBD1|TRBV7-8|TRBJ2-7|many
TGTGCCAGCAGAGACCCCGGGACAGGGAACCACGAGCAGTACTTC
CASRDPGTGNHEQYF
>TRBD2|TRBV7-8|TRBJ2-2|few
TGTGCCAGCAGCTTAGGAGTAGCGGGAGGCCGGGGTTGGACCGGGGAGCTGTTTTTT
CASSLGVAGGRGWTGELFF
>.|TRBV23-1|TRBJ2-1|few
TGCGCCAGCAGTCTCAAGGGCCGGAGTCCCTCCTACAATGAGCAGTTCTTC
CASSLKGRSPSYNEQFF
>.|TRBV6-1|TRBJ2-1|once
TGTGCCACGGGGAGTGAAGGGGGGAGGAATGAGCAGTGCTTC
CATGSEGGRNEQCF
>TRBD2|TRBV7-8|TRBJ2-1|.
TGTGCCAGCAGCTTATTCCTAGCGGGGGGGAAGTACAATGAGCAGTTCTTC
CASSLFLAGGKYNEQFF
>.|TRBV12-3/TRBV12-4|TRBJ2-7|few
TGTGCCGGCAGTTTGGAGGGCGGCTGCGAGCAGTACTTC
CAGSLEGGCEQYF
>TRBD2|TRBV4-1|TRBJ2-3|many
TGCGCCAGCAGCCAAGATTTCCCTAGCGGGAGGGCCTGGTTCGGAGATACGCAGTATTTT
CASSQDFPSGRAWFGDTQYF
>TRBD2|TRBV7-2|TRBJ2-2|.
TGTGCCAGCAGCTATACACGATGGGGGAGCGGGGAGCGGTTTTTT
CASSYTRWGSGERFF
>.|TRBV4-1|TRBJ2-3|.
TGCGCCGGCAGCTGGAGCCAGGGGGGCGCAGATACGCAGTATTTT
CAGSWSQGGADTQYF